This is a list of T cell receptor beta chains from one sample in a study of vaccination effects on CD4 cells after COVID-19. Clones were read by immunoSEQ multiplex PCR, and TCRdb kept only the in-frame ones, dropping some. The sample records approximately 40,000 clones, less than 85% being singletons. Antigen specificity for these receptors is unknown. The sequences come from CD4+ T cells from PBMCs cultured without peptide, collected after COVID-19 vaccination. Every receptor here comes from a human donor who had a prior SARS-CoV-2 infection. CDR3s include the opening cysteine and the closing phenylalanine or tryptophan. The D gene is left open where the match is weak. A clone size is listed for some rows: how often the clone was seen (once, few, many), or a class if it is expanded.

TRBV11-3	13	few	.	TRBJ2-1	CASSLEEYNEQFF	TGTGCCAGCAGCTTAGAGGAATACAATGAGCAGTTCTTC
TRBV29-1	16	few	TRBD2	TRBJ2-1	CSVSGRAGSEDNEQFF	TGCAGCGTATCTGGGAGAGCGGGGAGCGAGGACAATGAGCAGTTCTTC
TRBV4-2	13	.	.	TRBJ1-1	CASSQVLAKEAFF	TGTGCCAGCAGCCAAGTGTTGGCAAAAGAAGCTTTCTTT
TRBV7-2	16	once	.	TRBJ2-5	CASSLGGSRGQETQYF	TGTGCCAGCAGCTTAGGAGGGTCGAGGGGGCAAGAGACCCAGTACTTC
TRBV6-5	14	few	TRBD1	TRBJ2-5	CASRLTGGRETQYF	TGTGCCAGCAGGCTCACAGGGGGGCGTGAGACCCAGTACTTC
TRBV29-1	14	.	.	TRBJ1-1	CSAGEVPSDTEAFF	TGCAGCGCCGGCGAAGTTCCCTCGGACACTGAAGCTTTCTTT
TRBV6-5	13	.	.	TRBJ2-5	CASKFVGQETQYF	TGTGCCAGTAAATTTGTGGGGCAAGAGACCCAGTACTTC
TRBV12-5	13	.	.	TRBJ2-3	CASGFAGLDTQYF	TGTGCTAGTGGTTTTGCGGGACTCGATACGCAGTATTTT
TRBV9	15	.	TRBD2	TRBJ2-2	CASNPGLENTGELFF	TGTGCCAGCAACCCGGGACTAGAGAACACCGGGGAGCTGTTTTTT
TRBV18	13	.	.	TRBJ2-7	CASSQERRNEQYF	TGTGCCAGCTCACAAGAACGGAGGAACGAGCAGTACTTC
TRBV6-5	14	.	.	TRBJ1-1	CASSQGTLSFEAFF	TGTGCCAGCAGTCAGGGCACATTGTCATTCGAAGCTTTCTTT